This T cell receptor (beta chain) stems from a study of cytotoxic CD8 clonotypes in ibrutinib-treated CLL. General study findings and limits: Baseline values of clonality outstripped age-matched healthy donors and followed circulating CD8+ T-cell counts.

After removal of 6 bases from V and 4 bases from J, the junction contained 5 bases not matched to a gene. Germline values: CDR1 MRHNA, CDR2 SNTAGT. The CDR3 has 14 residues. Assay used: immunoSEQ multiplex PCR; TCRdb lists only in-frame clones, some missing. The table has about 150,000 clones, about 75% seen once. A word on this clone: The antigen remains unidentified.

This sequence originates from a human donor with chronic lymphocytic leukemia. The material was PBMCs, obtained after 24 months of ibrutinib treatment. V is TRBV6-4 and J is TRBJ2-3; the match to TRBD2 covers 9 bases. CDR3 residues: CASSSSGGADTQYF. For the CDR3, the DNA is TGTGCCAGCAGCAGTAGCGGGGGCGCAGATACGCAGTATTTT.